The rows below give T cell receptor beta chains drawn from one sample of a study of T-cell reconstitution after alpha-beta-depleted transplantation in children. Via MiXCR, TCRdb re-called the PCR reads, giving one row per CDR3 protein. The data show about 640,000 distinct CDR3 sequences, with 16% seen just once and 1.1% held by the top ten. The sample consisted of PBMCs from the stem cell graft donor, taken from the stem cell graft. Receptors originate from a human donor who donated a stem cell graft to a child with acute myeloid leukemia. Each CDR3 is given with its conserved first and last residue. D genes are given only for firm matches. Some rows mark clone size as missing; the rest say once, few, many or name a class of expanded clone.

CDR3 protein | CDR3 length | D gene | clone size | V gene
CASSLEGQSNEQFF | 14 | . | . | TRBV5-1
CASSSQGAYNEQFF | 14 | TRBD1 | many | TRBV11-1
CASSVGGVVAPSAEAFF | 17 | . | many | TRBV9
CATPRPPGIAKNIQYF | 16 | . | . | TRBV25-1
CASSNDRAHEQFF | 13 | TRBD1 | many | TRBV7-2
CSARRWTGTGEYEQYF | 16 | TRBD1 | many | TRBV20-1
CSVGHRLAGVLETQYF | 16 | TRBD2 | . | TRBV29-1
CASTYRERSGELFF | 14 | . | many | TRBV6-5
CASSLLPKETQYF | 13 | . | . | TRBV12-3/TRBV12-4
CASSRDTRDTEAFF | 14 | . | . | TRBV6-5
CAISDPSVTGELFF | 14 | . | many | TRBV10-3
CASSLGTGTNEKLFF | 15 | TRBD1 | . | TRBV5-1
CASSSDRTNQPQHF | 14 | TRBD1 | many | TRBV9
CASSQVGAYNEQFF | 14 | . | many | TRBV4-2
CSASRTGGSEAFF | 13 | TRBD1 | many | TRBV20-1
CSAQGGATNEKLFF | 14 | . | few | TRBV20-1
CASSARDNEKLFF | 13 | . | . | TRBV7-9
CASSLFSADTQYF | 13 | . | few | TRBV7-2
CATSSLEFSNEQFF | 14 | . | once | TRBV24-1
CSARWLDTETQYF | 13 | . | many | TRBV20-1
CSAQDRGSRPNEQFF | 15 | TRBD1 | many | TRBV20-1
CATGNGTEAFF | 11 | . | once | TRBV7-9
CSARDRTAILPNTGELFF | 18 | . | . | TRBV20-1
CASSLRTTGMENTEAFF | 17 | TRBD1 | . | TRBV5-1
CASRTGTGDGYTF | 13 | TRBD1 | many | TRBV12-3/TRBV12-4
CASSPQTGGGYEQYF | 15 | TRBD1 | . | TRBV7-2
CASSPPIRVGNTEAFF | 16 | . | few | TRBV12-3/TRBV12-4
CASSEWNEQFF | 11 | . | few | TRBV25-1
CASLNMNTEAFF | 12 | . | . | TRBV6-6
CASSLIGPFGNQPQHF | 16 | . | . | TRBV7-9
CSARFTGNTDTQYF | 14 | . | many | TRBV20-1
CASSDGHSAQFF | 12 | . | many | TRBV6-4
CASSPVVPYNSPLHF | 15 | . | few | TRBV7-9
CASSLALGRWTYEQYF | 16 | . | many | TRBV5-1
CASSLEGQGGGYTF | 14 | TRBD1 | . | TRBV5-1
CSATTGGSGSPLHF | 14 | TRBD1 | . | TRBV20-1
CASSAQRTTGYSNQPQHF | 18 | TRBD1 | . | TRBV11-2
CASSKTGGEETQYF | 14 | . | . | TRBV5-1
CASSDRYQETQYF | 13 | . | . | TRBV2
CSAREGGTAKNYGYTF | 16 | TRBD1 | many | TRBV20-1
CASSLEGPNTGELFF | 15 | . | . | TRBV5-1
CATSSYTATNEKLFF | 15 | . | few | TRBV15
CASSSSGSPLHF | 12 | . | . | TRBV5-6
CATSRVEGAGNQPQHF | 16 | TRBD1 | many | TRBV15
CASSLPRGLRGGKNIQYF | 18 | . | many | TRBV7-8
CSVGEGGEQYF | 11 | . | . | TRBV29-1
CAIGEGVDETQYF | 13 | TRBD2 | once | TRBV10-3
CASSLLAGGPRKDTQYF | 17 | TRBD2 | . | TRBV7-9
CSVEVGASGANVLTF | 15 | . | many | TRBV29-1
CSARVEGQGGGSQPQHF | 17 | . | many | TRBV20-1
CSASHRRSAYNEQFF | 15 | . | many | TRBV20-1
CSASLRRGGPQNIQYF | 16 | TRBD2 | . | TRBV20-1
CSARGRQGSNSPLHF | 15 | TRBD1 | many | TRBV20-1